Given below is one T cell receptor beta chain in context. The antigen remains undetermined. The data were obtained in a study of siplizumab effects on memory and regulatory T cells. Study-wide points: Controls had around 25% Treg-derived mappable alloreactive CD4+ clones on average, versus approximately 69% with siplizumab.

Data came from immunoSEQ multiplex PCR; TCRdb stores just in-frame clones and leaves some out. Found here are 90,000 to 120,000 clones, about 94% of them singletons; the top ten hold about 0.62%. Material for sequencing was Tregs sorted from blood. This receptor was obtained from a human donor in good health.

CDR3 region: CASRGGGTDTQYF. DNA for the CDR3: TGTGCCAGTCGCGGGGGGGGCACAGATACGCAGTATTTT. The chain combines TRBV6-6 with TRBJ2-3, with 9 bases fitting TRBD2. V shed 9 bases and J 1 base; nucleotides not matched to a gene: 2. Germline V lookup: CDR1 MNHNY, CDR2 SVGAGI (reference sequence). The CDR3 consists of 13 residues.